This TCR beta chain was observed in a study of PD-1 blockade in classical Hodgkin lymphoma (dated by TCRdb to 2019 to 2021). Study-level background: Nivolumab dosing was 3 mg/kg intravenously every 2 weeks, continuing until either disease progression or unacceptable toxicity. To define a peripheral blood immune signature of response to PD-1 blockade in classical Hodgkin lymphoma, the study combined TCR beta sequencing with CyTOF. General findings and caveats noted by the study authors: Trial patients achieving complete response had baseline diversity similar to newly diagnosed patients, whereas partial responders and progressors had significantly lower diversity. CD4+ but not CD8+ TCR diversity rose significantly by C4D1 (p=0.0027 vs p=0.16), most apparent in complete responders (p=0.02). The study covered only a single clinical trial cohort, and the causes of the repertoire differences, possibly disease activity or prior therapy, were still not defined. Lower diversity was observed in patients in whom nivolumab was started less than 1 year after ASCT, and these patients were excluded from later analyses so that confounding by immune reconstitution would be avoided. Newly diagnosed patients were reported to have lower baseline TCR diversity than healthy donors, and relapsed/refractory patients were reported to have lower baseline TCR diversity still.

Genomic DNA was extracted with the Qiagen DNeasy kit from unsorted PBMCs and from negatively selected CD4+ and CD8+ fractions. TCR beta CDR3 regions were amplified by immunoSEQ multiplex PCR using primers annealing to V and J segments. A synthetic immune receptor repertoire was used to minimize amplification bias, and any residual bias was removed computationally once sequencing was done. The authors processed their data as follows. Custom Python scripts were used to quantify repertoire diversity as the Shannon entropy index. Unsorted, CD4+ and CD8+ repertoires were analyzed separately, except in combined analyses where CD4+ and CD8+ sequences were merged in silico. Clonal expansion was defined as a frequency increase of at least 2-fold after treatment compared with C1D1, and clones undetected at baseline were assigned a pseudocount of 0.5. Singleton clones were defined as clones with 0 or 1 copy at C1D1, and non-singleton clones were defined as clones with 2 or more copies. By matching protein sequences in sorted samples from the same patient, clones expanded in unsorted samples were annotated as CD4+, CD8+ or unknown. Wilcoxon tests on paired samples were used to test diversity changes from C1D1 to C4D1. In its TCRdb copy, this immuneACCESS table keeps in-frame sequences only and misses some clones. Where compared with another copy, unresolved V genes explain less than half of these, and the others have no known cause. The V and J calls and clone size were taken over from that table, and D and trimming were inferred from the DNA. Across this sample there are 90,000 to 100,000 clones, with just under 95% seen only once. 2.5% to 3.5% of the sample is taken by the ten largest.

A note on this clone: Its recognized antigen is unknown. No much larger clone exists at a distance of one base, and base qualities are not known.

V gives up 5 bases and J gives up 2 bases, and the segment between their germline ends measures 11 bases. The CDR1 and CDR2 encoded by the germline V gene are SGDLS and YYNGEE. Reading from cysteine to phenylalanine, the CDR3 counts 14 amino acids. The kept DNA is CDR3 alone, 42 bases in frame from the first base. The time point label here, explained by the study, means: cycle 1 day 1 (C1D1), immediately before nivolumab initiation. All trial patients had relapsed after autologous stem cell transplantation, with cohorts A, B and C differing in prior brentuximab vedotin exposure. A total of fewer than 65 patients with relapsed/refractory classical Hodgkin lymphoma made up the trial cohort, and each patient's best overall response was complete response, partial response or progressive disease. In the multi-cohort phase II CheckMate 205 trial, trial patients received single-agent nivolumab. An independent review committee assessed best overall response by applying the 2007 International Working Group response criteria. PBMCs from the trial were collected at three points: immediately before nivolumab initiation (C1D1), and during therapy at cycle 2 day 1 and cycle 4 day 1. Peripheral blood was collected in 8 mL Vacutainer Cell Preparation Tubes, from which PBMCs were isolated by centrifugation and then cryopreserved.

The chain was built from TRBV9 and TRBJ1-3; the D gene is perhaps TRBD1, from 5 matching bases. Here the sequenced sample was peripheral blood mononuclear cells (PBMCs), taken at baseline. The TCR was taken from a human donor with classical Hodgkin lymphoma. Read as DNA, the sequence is TGTGCCAGCAGTTTAGCGGGGCCTGGAAACACCATATATTTT. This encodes CASSLAGPGNTIYF. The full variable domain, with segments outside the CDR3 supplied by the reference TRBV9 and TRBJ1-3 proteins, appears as DSGVTQTPKHLITATGQRVTLRCSPRSGDLSVYWYQQSLDQGLQFLIQYYNGEERAKGNILERFSAQQFPDLHSELNLSSLELGDSALYFCASSLAGPGNTIYFGEGSWLTVV.